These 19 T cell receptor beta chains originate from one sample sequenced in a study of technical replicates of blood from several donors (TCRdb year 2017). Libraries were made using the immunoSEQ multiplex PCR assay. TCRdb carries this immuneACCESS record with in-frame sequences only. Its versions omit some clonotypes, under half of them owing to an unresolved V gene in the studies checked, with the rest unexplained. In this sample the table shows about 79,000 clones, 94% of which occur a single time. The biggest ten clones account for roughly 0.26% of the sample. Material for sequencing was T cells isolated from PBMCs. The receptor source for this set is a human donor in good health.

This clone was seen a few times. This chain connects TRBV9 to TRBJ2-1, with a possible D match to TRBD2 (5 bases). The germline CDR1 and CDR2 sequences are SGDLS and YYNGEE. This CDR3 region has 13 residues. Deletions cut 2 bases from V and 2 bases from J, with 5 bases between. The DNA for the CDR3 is TGTGCCAGCAGCGTCGGGGCCTACAATGAGCAGTTCTTC. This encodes CASSVGAYNEQFF.

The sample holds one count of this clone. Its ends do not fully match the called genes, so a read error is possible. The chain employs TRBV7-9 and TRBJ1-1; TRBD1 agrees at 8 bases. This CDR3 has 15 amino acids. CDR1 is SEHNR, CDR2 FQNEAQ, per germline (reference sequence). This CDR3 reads CASSIAGQENTEAFF. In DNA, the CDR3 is TGTGCCAGCAGCATAGCGGGACAGGAGAACACTGAAGCTTTCTTT. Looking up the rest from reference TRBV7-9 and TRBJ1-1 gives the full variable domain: DTGVSQNPRHKITKRGQNVTFRCDPISEHNRLYWYRQTLGQGPEFLTYFQNEAQLEKSRLLSDRFSAERPKGSFSTLEIQRTEQGDSAMYLCASSIAGQENTEAFFGQGTRLTVV.

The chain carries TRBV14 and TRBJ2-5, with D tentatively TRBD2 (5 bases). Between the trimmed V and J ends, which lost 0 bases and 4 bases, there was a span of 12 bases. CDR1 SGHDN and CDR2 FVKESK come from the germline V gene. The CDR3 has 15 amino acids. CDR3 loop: CASSQDLGKGETQYF. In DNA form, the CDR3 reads TGTGCCAGCAGCCAAGATCTCGGGAAAGGAGAGACCCAGTACTTC.

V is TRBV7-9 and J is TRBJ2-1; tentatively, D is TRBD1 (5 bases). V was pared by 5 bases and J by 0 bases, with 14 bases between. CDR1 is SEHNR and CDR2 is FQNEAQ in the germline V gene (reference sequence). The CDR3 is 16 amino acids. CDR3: CASSPQVLSSYNEQFF. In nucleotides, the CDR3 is TGTGCCAGCAGCCCACAGGTGTTGAGCTCCTACAATGAGCAGTTCTTC.

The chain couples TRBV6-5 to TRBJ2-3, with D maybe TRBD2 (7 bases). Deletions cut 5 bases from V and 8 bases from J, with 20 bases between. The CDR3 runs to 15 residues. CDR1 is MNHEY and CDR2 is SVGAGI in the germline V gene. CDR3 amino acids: CASSPLRGALRTQYF. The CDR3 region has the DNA TGTGCCAGCAGTCCCCTCCGGGGGGCGTTACGTACGCAGTATTTT.

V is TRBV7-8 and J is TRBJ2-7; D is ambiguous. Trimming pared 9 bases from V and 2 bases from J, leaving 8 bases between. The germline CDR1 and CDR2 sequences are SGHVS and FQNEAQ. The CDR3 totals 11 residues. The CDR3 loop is CASRTAYEQYF. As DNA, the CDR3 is TGTGCCAGTAGAACGGCCTACGAGCAGTACTTC.

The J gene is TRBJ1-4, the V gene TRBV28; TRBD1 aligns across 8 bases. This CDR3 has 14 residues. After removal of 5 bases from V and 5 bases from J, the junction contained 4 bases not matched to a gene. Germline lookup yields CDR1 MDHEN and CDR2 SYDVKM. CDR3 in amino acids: CASSPGQENEKLFF. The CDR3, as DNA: TGTGCCAGCAGTCCGGGACAGGAGAATGAAAAACTGTTTTTT.

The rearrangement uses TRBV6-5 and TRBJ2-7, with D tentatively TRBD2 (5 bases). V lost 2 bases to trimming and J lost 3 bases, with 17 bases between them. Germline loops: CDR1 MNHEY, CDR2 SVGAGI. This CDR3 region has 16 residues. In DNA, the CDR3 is TGTGCCAGCAGTTACCTCAGTGGAGGCTCCGACTACGAGCAGTACTTC. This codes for CASSYLSGGSDYEQYF.

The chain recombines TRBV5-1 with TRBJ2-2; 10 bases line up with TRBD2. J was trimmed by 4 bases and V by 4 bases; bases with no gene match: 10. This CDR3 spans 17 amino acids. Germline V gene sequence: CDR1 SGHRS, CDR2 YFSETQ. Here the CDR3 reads CASSLLSSGSRTGELFF. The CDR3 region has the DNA TGCGCCAGCAGCCTACTATCTAGCGGGAGTCGCACCGGGGAGCTGTTTTTT.

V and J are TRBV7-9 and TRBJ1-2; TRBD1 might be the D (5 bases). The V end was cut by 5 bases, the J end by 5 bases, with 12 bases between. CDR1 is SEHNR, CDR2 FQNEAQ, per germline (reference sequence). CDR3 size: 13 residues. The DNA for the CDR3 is TGTGCCAGCAGCCACAGACAGTTATATGGCTACACCTTC. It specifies CASSHRQLYGYTF.

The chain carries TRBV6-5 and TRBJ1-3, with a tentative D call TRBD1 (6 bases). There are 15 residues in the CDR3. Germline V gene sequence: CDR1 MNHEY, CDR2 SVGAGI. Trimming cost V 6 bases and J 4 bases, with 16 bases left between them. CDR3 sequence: CASSQNSGDGNTIYF. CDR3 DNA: TGTGCCAGCAGCCAAAACTCAGGGGACGGAAACACCATATATTTT.

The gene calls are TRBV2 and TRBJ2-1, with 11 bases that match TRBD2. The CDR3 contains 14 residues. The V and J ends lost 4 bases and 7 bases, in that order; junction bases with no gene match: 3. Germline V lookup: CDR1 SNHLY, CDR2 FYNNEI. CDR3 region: CASSVIAGGNEQFF. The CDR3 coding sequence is TGTGCCAGCAGTGTAATAGCGGGAGGGAATGAGCAGTTCTTC.

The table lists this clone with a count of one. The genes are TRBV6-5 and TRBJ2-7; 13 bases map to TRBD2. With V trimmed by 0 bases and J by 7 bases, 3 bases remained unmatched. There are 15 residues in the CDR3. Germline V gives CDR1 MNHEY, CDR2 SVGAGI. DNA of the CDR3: TGTGCCAGCAGTTACTCGAGACTAGCGGGGGGAGAGCAGTACTTC. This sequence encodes CASSYSRLAGGEQYF.

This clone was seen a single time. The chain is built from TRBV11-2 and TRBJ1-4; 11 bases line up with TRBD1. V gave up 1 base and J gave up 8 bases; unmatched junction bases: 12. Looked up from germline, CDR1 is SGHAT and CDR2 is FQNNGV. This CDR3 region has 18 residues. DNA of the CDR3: TGTGCCAGCAGCTTAGGCTGGACAGGGGGCACGTCCGGGGAAAAACTGTTTTTT. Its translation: CASSLGWTGGTSGEKLFF.

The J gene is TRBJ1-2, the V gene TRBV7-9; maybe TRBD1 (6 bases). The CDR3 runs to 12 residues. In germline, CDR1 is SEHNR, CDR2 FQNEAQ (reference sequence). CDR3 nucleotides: TGTGTCACGGGGGGCTCCGTTCGAGGCTACACCTTC. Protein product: CVTGGSVRGYTF.

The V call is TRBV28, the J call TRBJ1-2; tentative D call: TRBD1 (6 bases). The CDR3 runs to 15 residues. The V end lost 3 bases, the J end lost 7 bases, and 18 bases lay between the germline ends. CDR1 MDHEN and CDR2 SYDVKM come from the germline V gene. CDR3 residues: CASSFLTGTPGGYTF. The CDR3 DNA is TGTGCCAGCAGTTTCCTCACAGGGACCCCTGGTGGCTACACCTTC.

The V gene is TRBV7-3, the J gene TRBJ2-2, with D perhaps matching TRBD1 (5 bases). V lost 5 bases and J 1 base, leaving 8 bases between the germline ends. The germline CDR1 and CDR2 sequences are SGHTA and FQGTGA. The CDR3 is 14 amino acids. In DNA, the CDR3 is TGTGCCAGCAGCGCAGGACAGAACACCGGGGAGCTGTTTTTT. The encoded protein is CASSAGQNTGELFF.

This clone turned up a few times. The chain's CDR3 is CAYNAGGTEAFF. CDR3 nucleotides: TGTGCCTACAACGCGGGGGGCACTGAAGCTTTCTTT. The rearrangement uses TRBV30 and TRBJ1-1, with D maybe TRBD1 (5 bases). Germline V gene sequence: CDR1 GTSNPN, CDR2 SVGIG (reference sequence). The CDR3 is 12 amino acids. V was shortened by 7 bases and J by 4 bases, with 13 bases between the two germline ends.

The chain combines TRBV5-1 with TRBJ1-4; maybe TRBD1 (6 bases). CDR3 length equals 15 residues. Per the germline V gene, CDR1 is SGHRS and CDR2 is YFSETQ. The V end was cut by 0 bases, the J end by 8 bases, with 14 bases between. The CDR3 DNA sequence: TGCGCCAGCAGCTTGGGAGCGCGGGGGGGCGAAAAACTGTTTTTT. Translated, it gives CASSLGARGGEKLFF.